This T cell receptor (beta chain) came from a study of neurological immune-mediated disorders. About the study: The multiple sclerosis group of 34 included 31 relapsing-remitting and 3 secondary progressive patients.

CDR3 size: 15 residues. From germline, CDR1 is DFQATT and CDR2 SNEGSKA (reference sequence). V was shortened by 3 bases and J by 6 bases, with 15 bases between the two germline ends. 2 million PBMCs stored at -80 C were the source of the unsorted libraries. The team produced cDNA through 5'RACE using 10-nucleotide random UMIs. TCRdb re-called the 5' RACE reads with MiXCR, one entry per CDR3 protein. The sample shows some 56,000 distinct CDR3 sequences, 3.8% of them seen only once. Ten or more counts support this clonotype. As yet, its antigen is unknown. Study-wide points: Levels of TCR clonal expansion peaked in HTLV-1-associated myelopathy and reached their lowest in multiple sclerosis, under those of healthy controls.

The source material was PBMCs. V gene TRBV20-1 combines with J gene TRBJ1-6; D not certain. This TCR was sampled from a man aged 55 to 69 with multiple sclerosis. CDR3 sequence reads: CSASQGHSSNSPLHF. Here the CDR3 DNA reads TGCAGTGCTAGTCAAGGCCACTCATCTAATTCACCCCTCCACTTT.